Shown below are 29 T cell receptor beta chains from a single sample sequenced in a study of T-cell memory formation after mild COVID-19. A single record per CDR3 protein comes from TCRdb applying MiXCR to the 5' RACE reads. Here the sample spans 65,000 to 95,000 distinct CDR3 sequences, more than 10% being singletons. Sequencing used PBMCs or a T cell subset sorted from them (not recorded which). The receptor source for this set is a man between 18 and 35 years old who had mild COVID-19 (a few samples of this study predate the infection). Cell type and time point are not known.

The genes are TRBV4-1 and TRBJ2-7, with D possibly TRBD1 on 5 matching bases. Trimming stripped 3 bases from V and 2 bases from J, with 8 bases between. This CDR3 is 13 amino acids long. The germline V gene has CDR1 MGHRA and CDR2 YSYEKL. Here the CDR3 DNA reads TGCGCCAGCAGCCAGACAGTTGCCTACGAGCAGTACGTC. Translation: CASSQTVAYEQYV.

This clonotype was detected a few times. The genes are TRBV5-1 and TRBJ2-7; TRBD2 might be the D (5 bases). Germline CDR1 SGHRS, CDR2 YFSETQ. The CDR3 runs 15 residues. V dropped 3 bases and J dropped 3 bases, with 16 bases sitting between them. CDR3 nucleotides: TGCGCCAGCAGCTCTATCGGGTCGGGGATCTACGAGCAGTACTTC. Its translation: CASSSIGSGIYEQYF.

This clonotype was seen a few times. J is TRBJ2-5 and V is TRBV7-9; 7 nucleotides line up with TRBD2. CDR1 is SEHNR, CDR2 FQNEAQ, per germline (reference sequence). V lost 5 bases, J lost 5 bases, and 11 bases stayed unmatched. CDR3 length: 15 residues. DNA for the CDR3: TGTGCCAGCAGCCCGACCGGGACTACCGGGGAGACCCAGTACTTC. This codes for CASSPTGTTGETQYF. The full variable domain, its missing parts supplied by reference TRBV7-9 and TRBJ2-5, is DTGVSQNPRHKITKRGQNVTFRCDPISEHNRLYWYRQTLGQGPEFLTYFQNEAQLEKSRLLSDRFSAERPKGSFSTLEIQRTEQGDSAMYLCASSPTGTTGETQYFGPGTRLLVL.

This clonotype was seen more than once but under ten times. The chain recombines TRBV29-1 with TRBJ2-1; D is tentatively TRBD1 or TRBD2 (5 bases each). There are 12 residues in the CDR3. Trimming removed 5 bases from V and 8 bases from J, with 13 bases in between. Germline CDR1 SQVTM, CDR2 ANQGSEA. CDR3 DNA: TGCAGCGTTTGGCCCGGGGCATATGAGCAGTTCTTC. It is translated as CSVWPGAYEQFF.

This clonotype was observed a few times. The CDR3 spells CASSPGLALGEQYF. CDR3 DNA sequence: TGTGCCAGCAGTCCCGGACTAGCTCTAGGAGAGCAGTACTTC. V usage is TRBV6-2 or TRBV6-3 and J usage is TRBJ2-7, with 8 bases fitting TRBD2. The CDR3 is 14 residues long. The V gene end was trimmed by 5 bases and the J gene end by 7 bases; junction bases not matched to a gene: 10. Germline V CDR1 and CDR2: MNHEY, SVGEGT.

The rearrangement uses TRBV7-8 and TRBJ2-5; D is unresolved. Germline V lookup: CDR1 SGHVS, CDR2 FQNEAQ. Between the trimmed V and J ends, which lost 3 bases and 5 bases, there was a span of 16 bases. The CDR3 is 15 amino acids. This CDR3 is CASSFTGPRWETQYF. CDR3 in DNA: TGTGCCAGCAGCTTCACTGGGCCAAGGTGGGAGACCCAGTACTTC.

This clonotype was observed a handful of times. The chain couples TRBV5-1 to TRBJ1-1; perhaps TRBD1 as D (5 bases). There are 15 residues in the CDR3. V was cut by 4 bases and J by 2 bases, with 15 bases left in between. Germline lookup yields CDR1 SGHRS and CDR2 YFSETQ. The DNA of the CDR3 is TGCGCCAGCAGCCGCACCGGGACTTTAAACACTGAAGCTTTCTTT. It specifies CASSRTGTLNTEAFF.

This chain joins TRBV7-9 and TRBJ2-5; D remains ambiguous. CDR3 length: 14 residues. CDR1 is SEHNR, CDR2 FQNEAQ, per germline (reference sequence). V gave up 5 bases and J gave up 4 bases, with 14 bases separating them. The CDR3, as DNA: TGTGCCAGCAGCCCTGGTGGGCCGAGAGAGACCCAGTACTTC. As protein: CASSPGGPRETQYF.

This chain joins TRBV5-1 and TRBJ2-1, with TRBD1 matching 7 bases. With 5 bases clipped from V and 0 bases from J, the junction kept 5 bases outside the gene matches. The CDR3 covers 15 residues. CDR1 and CDR2 (germline): SGHRS, YFSETQ. CDR3 sequence: CASRTGKSSYNEQFF. The CDR3 coding sequence is TGCGCCAGCAGGACAGGGAAAAGCTCCTACAATGAGCAGTTCTTC.

This clonotype was observed at least ten times. The rearrangement uses TRBV7-6 and TRBJ1-1; D is perhaps TRBD1 (5 bases). V was trimmed by 6 bases and J by 4 bases, leaving 21 bases between them. The CDR3 is 16 residues long. Germline V lookup: CDR1 SGHVS, CDR2 FNYEAQ. The CDR3 loop is CASRSLGPQGGTEAFF. As DNA, the CDR3 is TGTGCCAGCAGGTCTCTGGGACCTCAAGGTGGCACTGAAGCTTTCTTT.

The chain couples TRBV5-1 to TRBJ1-1, with D possibly being TRBD1 (5 bases). CDR1 and CDR2 from the germline V gene are SGHRS and YFSETQ. V was shortened by 0 bases and J by 5 bases, with 11 bases between the two germline ends. CDR3 size: 14 residues. Here the CDR3 DNA reads TGCGCCAGCAGCTTGGGAGGGGCGGCTACTGAAGCTTTCTTT. Protein: CASSLGGAATEAFF.

V gene TRBV4-1 combines with J gene TRBJ2-5; TRBD1 aligns across 7 bases. CDR1 and CDR2 (germline): MGHRA, YSYEKL. With V trimmed by 4 bases and J by 1 base, 12 bases remained unmatched. This CDR3 comprises 17 residues. CDR3 nucleotide sequence: TGCGCCAGCAGCCTCAGCCCGGGCCGGACAGGCCAAGAGACCCAGTACTTC. It codes for CASSLSPGRTGQETQYF.

This clonotype appeared a few times. The chain is built from TRBV7-9 and TRBJ1-1, with D perhaps TRBD1 (6 bases). The CDR3 consists of 16 residues. Germline V gene sequence: CDR1 SEHNR, CDR2 FQNEAQ (reference sequence). Trimming took off 4 bases at V and 3 bases at J, with 18 bases between the two ends. CDR3 residues: CASSSGRPGVDTEAFF. The DNA for the CDR3 is TGTGCCAGCAGCTCGGGACGTCCAGGGGTAGACACTGAAGCTTTCTTT.

This clonotype has more than one count but fewer than ten. The rearrangement uses TRBV4-1 and TRBJ2-2, with 15 bases aligning to TRBD2. Trimming took 1 base from V and 1 from J; bases not matched to a gene: 4. Germline V CDR1 and CDR2: MGHRA, YSYEKL. CDR3 length: 19 residues. The CDR3, as DNA: TGCGCCAGCAGCCAAGCTGCGGGACTAGCGGGGGGGAACACCGGGGAGCTGTTTTTT. Translation gives CASSQAAGLAGGNTGELFF.

The J gene is TRBJ2-4, the V gene TRBV29-1; the D gene is possibly TRBD2 (5 bases). V was cut by 0 bases and J by 16 bases, with 13 bases left in between. The CDR3 is made up of 11 amino acids. Germline values: CDR1 SQVTM, CDR2 ANQGSEA. CDR3 in DNA: TGCAGCGTTGAAGAGGGCGGGCGGGTTTACTTC. This gives the protein CSVEEGGRVYF.

The J gene is TRBJ2-7, the V gene TRBV4-3; tentatively, D is TRBD2 (7 bases). This CDR3 contains 15 residues. Looked up from germline, CDR1 is LGHNA and CDR2 is YSLEER. Trimming cost V 1 base and J 3 bases, with 13 bases left between them. CDR3 nucleotides: TGCGCCAGCAGCCAAGCCCTGGGGGGGCTCTACGAGCAGTACGTC. This codes for CASSQALGGLYEQYV.

Only a few counts were recorded for this clonotype. The chain employs TRBV11-2 and TRBJ2-7; the D gene is possibly TRBD2 (6 bases). In germline, CDR1 is SGHAT, CDR2 FQNNGV. This CDR3 has 15 amino acids. The V end was cut by 1 base, the J end by 4 bases, with 14 bases between. The CDR3 nucleotides read TGTGCCAGCAGCTTAGCCCCTAGCGCCAGGTACGAGCAGTACGTC. It is translated as CASSLAPSARYEQYV.

This clonotype was counted between two and nine times. The rearrangement joins TRBV27 to TRBJ1-3, with a possible D match to TRBD1 (6 bases). This CDR3 comprises 16 residues. V was clipped by 5 bases and J by 4 bases, with 18 bases between them. In germline, CDR1 is MNHEY, CDR2 SMNVEV (reference sequence). CDR3: CASSTRWGGQGNTIYF. In nucleotides, the CDR3 is TGTGCCAGCAGTACCCGGTGGGGGGGGCAAGGAAACACCATATATTTT.

This clonotype was seen a few times. V usage is TRBV28 and J usage is TRBJ1-6; D may be TRBD1 (5 bases). The CDR3 extends over 15 amino acids. Trimming took off 6 bases at V and 9 bases at J, with 18 bases between the two ends. Germline CDR1 reads MDHEN; CDR2 reads SYDVKM. The CDR3 region is CASSPEPGGASPLHF. The CDR3 bases are TGTGCCAGCAGCCCAGAGCCCGGGGGAGCTTCACCCCTCCACTTT.

This clonotype was seen more than once but under ten times. This sequence joins TRBV6-2 or TRBV6-3 and TRBJ2-3; TRBD1 is a possible D gene (6 bases). Trimming pared 6 bases from V and 6 bases from J, leaving 10 bases between. CDR1 is MNHEY, CDR2 SVGEGT, per germline. The CDR3 is made up of 12 amino acids. The CDR3 region has the DNA TGTGCCAGCAGCTTAACAGGGGATACGCAGTATTTT. Translated, it gives CASSLTGDTQYF.

Written as DNA, the CDR3 is TGCGCCAGCAGCCTCTCCGGGACAGGGGGCTATAGCAATCAGCCCCAGCATTTT. It yields the protein CASSLSGTGGYSNQPQHF. The V call is TRBV4-1, the J call TRBJ1-5, with 12 nucleotides matching TRBD1. Germline assignment: CDR1 MGHRA and CDR2 YSYEKL. The CDR3 spans 18 residues. V was pared by 4 bases and J by 0 bases, with 7 bases of the junction left unmatched.

The V and J genes are TRBV7-2 and TRBJ1-2; no firm D call. V was trimmed by 4 bases and J by 7 bases, leaving 7 bases between them. This CDR3 is built from 11 residues. Germline assignment: CDR1 SGHTA and CDR2 FQGNSA. The CDR3 is CASSSGGGYTF. DNA of the CDR3: TGTGCCAGCAGCTCTGGAGGTGGCTACACCTTC.

The chain is built from TRBV7-9 and TRBJ1-3; maybe TRBD1 (6 bases). In germline, CDR1 is SEHNR, CDR2 FQNEAQ (reference sequence). The V and J ends lost 4 bases and 1 base respectively, with 11 bases between them. The CDR3 is 15 amino acids. The CDR3 spells CASSSSTGSGNTIYF. In nucleotides, the CDR3 is TGTGCCAGCAGCTCCTCTACAGGGTCTGGAAACACCATATATTTT.

This chain joins TRBV4-3 and TRBJ2-5, with TRBD1 identical over 11 bases. Germline CDR1 is LGHNA and CDR2 is YSLEER. Trimming took 5 bases from V and 2 from J; bases not matched to a gene: 4. The CDR3 totals 15 residues. CDR3 sequence: CASSAGTGGQETQYF. The CDR3 bases are TGCGCCAGCAGCGCCGGGACAGGGGGTCAAGAGACCCAGTACTTC.

The chain links TRBV6-2 or TRBV6-3 to TRBJ2-1; D gene unclear. The CDR3 extends over 14 amino acids. Trimming pared 8 bases from V and 0 bases from J, leaving 11 bases between. CDR1 and CDR2 from the germline V gene are MNHEY and SVGEGT. CDR3 in amino acids: CASGSQSSYNEQFF. CDR3 nucleotides: TGTGCCAGCGGGTCGCAGAGCTCCTACAATGAGCAGTTCTTC.

This clonotype occurred many times. V gene TRBV20-1 combines with J gene TRBJ2-7, with D perhaps matching TRBD1 (6 bases). Germline V gene data show CDR1 as DFQATT and CDR2 as SNEGSKA (reference sequence). The germline V and J ends were trimmed by 5 bases and 3 bases, with 14 bases remaining between them. The CDR3 runs 13 residues. CDR3 protein: CSARAPDSYEQYV. The CDR3, as DNA: TGCAGTGCTCGAGCCCCGGACAGCTACGAGCAGTACGTC.

The chain recombines TRBV3-1 with TRBJ2-3; no firm D call. CDR3 size: 16 residues. Germline CDR1 is LGHDT and CDR2 is YNNKEL (reference sequence). V lost 3 bases, J lost 2 bases, and 15 bases lay in between. Here the CDR3 reads CASSQLVASSTDTQYF. The DNA for the CDR3 is TGTGCCAGCAGCCAGTTGGTAGCCTCTTCCACAGATACGCAGTATTTT.

This clonotype was seen only a few times. The chain carries TRBV4-3 and TRBJ1-2, with a possible D match to TRBD1 (6 bases). The CDR3 sequence is 16 residues long. Germline CDR1 is LGHNA and CDR2 is YSLEER. The V end lost 4 bases, the J end lost 8 bases, and 23 bases lay between the germline ends. The CDR3 region has the DNA TGCGCCAGCAGCCCCCAGGGGCAGGAGGATCCTATCGGCTACACCTTC. Its translation is CASSPQGQEDPIGYTF.

This clonotype has only a few counts. The chain joins TRBV6-5 to TRBJ2-7; tentatively, D is TRBD2 (6 bases). Deletions cut 0 bases from V and 6 bases from J, with 9 bases between. The CDR3 contains 13 residues. The germline V gene has CDR1 MNHEY and CDR2 SVGAGI. The CDR3 bases are TGTGCCAGCAGTTACTCGACCGGGGGCGAGCAGTACTTC. It encodes CASSYSTGGEQYF.